A selection of T cell receptor beta chains follows, all from one sample in a study of regulatory T cells in long-lasting Graves disease. From the multiplex PCR reads, TCRdb called clonotypes with MiXCR, one entry per CDR3 protein. The repertoire holds approximately 560,000 distinct CDR3 sequences, approximately 16% seen once, with around 12% in the top ten. The data were also submitted as part of a second study, on T cells in Graves' hyperthyroidism and ophthalmopathy.

Sequenced material: peripheral blood mononuclear cells (PBMCs), taken at new diagnosis, from a patient treated with antithyroid drugs. Every receptor here comes from a young man with Graves disease. Each CDR3 is given with its conserved first and last residue. The D gene is left open where the match is weak. Expanded clones are given a class, and other clones once, few, many or no size at all.

TRBJ1-6 | TRBV11-2 | few | 15 | - | CASSPTGTDGTPLHF | TGTGCCAGCAGTCCAACCGGGACCGATGGGACCCCCCTCCACTTT
TRBJ2-5 | TRBV7-9 | many | 14 | - | CASRGIASTETQYF | TGTGCCAGCAGGGGTATAGCGTCCACGGAGACCCAGTACTTC
TRBJ2-1 | TRBV15 | many | 15 | - | CATSYDPEALLGQFF | TGTGCCACCAGCTATGATCCCGAGGCTCTTCTGGGGCAGTTCTTC
TRBJ1-2 | TRBV5-6 | - | 13 | - | CASSRPDRRGYTF | TGTGCCAGCAGCCGTCCAGACAGGCGAGGCTACACCTTC
TRBJ2-7 | TRBV11-2 | - | 14 | - | CASSLAETVYEQYF | TGTGCCAGCAGCTTAGCAGAGACAGTTTACGAGCAGTACTTC
TRBJ2-7 | TRBV27 | few | 15 | TRBD2 | CASRSTSAGAPEQYF | TGTGCCAGCAGATCCACTAGCGCTGGAGCTCCCGAGCAGTACTTC
TRBJ2-1 | TRBV3-1 | - | 15 | - | CASSQTSQGFDEQFF | TGTGCCAGCAGCCAAACCAGTCAGGGCTTCGATGAGCAGTTCTTC
TRBJ1-1 | TRBV4-1 | - | 15 | TRBD1 | CASSQVGGRNTEAFF | TGCGCCAGCAGCCAAGTAGGGGGCCGCAACACTGAAGCTTTCTTT
TRBJ2-5 | TRBV20-1 | few | 13 | TRBD2 | CSGGEGPRETQYF | TGCAGCGGGGGGGAGGGACCCAGAGAGACCCAGTACTTC
TRBJ1-2 | TRBV5-4 | many | 16 | TRBD1 | CASSQNPTGGYYGYTF | TGTGCCAGCAGCCAAAACCCGACAGGGGGGTACTATGGCTACACCTTC
TRBJ1-1 | TRBV19 | - | 16 | TRBD1 | CASTLGTGYGNTEAFF | TGTGCCAGTACCCTCGGGACAGGGTACGGGAACACTGAAGCTTTCTTT
TRBJ2-7 | TRBV6-1 | many | 15 | TRBD1 | CASRTGQGIPYEQYF | TGTGCCAGCAGGACGGGACAGGGGATTCCCTACGAGCAGTACTTC
TRBJ2-7 | TRBV3-1 | - | 15 | - | CASSPRVFRDNEQYF | TGTGCCAGCAGCCCCAGGGTATTCAGGGACAACGAGCAGTACTTC
TRBJ1-2 | TRBV2 | many | 13 | - | CASSESANYGYTF | TGTGCCAGCAGTGAGTCAGCTAACTATGGCTACACCTTC
TRBJ1-5 | TRBV28 | - | 14 | TRBD1 | CASRPTGGRQPQHF | TGTGCCAGCAGGCCGACAGGGGGACGTCAGCCCCAGCATTTT
TRBJ1-1 | TRBV11-3 | once | 13 | - | CASNLDPNTEAFF | TGTGCCAGCAACTTAGACCCGAACACTGAAGCTTTCTTT
TRBJ1-1 | TRBV7-8 | many | 13 | - | CASSNGVNTEAFF | TGTGCCAGCAGCAACGGAGTAAACACTGAAGCTTTCTTT
TRBJ1-1 | TRBV29-1 | few | 13 | - | CSVGTLDSPEAFF | TGCAGCGTTGGGACCCTGGACAGCCCTGAAGCTTTCTTT
TRBJ1-2 | TRBV12-3/TRBV12-4 | - | 14 | - | CASSPGGLNYGNTF | TGTGCCAGCAGTCCCGGGGGGCTCAATTATGGCAACACCTTC
TRBJ1-5 | TRBV4-1 | - | 15 | - | CASSQNRGSNQPQHF | TGCGCCAGCAGCCAAAACCGGGGTAGCAATCAGCCCCAGCATTTT
TRBJ2-2 | TRBV7-3 | many | 15 | TRBD1 | CASSLTGGETGELFF | TGTGCCAGCAGCTTAACAGGGGGCGAAACCGGGGAGCTGTTTTTT
TRBJ1-5 | TRBV6-5 | - | 12 | - | CASSYLGGPQHF | TGTGCCAGCAGTTACCTAGGAGGGCCCCAGCATTTT
TRBJ2-7 | TRBV6-1 | - | 15 | - | CASSPTRVPSYEQYF | TGTGCCAGCAGCCCGACTAGGGTGCCCTCCTACGAGCAGTACTTC
TRBJ1-6 | TRBV11-2 | many | 15 | - | CASSLVAKTGSPLHF | TGTGCCAGCAGCTTAGTAGCTAAGACTGGTTCACCCCTCCACTTT
TRBJ1-1 | TRBV9 | - | 15 | - | CASSVFDSSNTEAFF | TGTGCCAGCAGCGTATTTGACAGTTCAAACACTGAAGCTTTCTTT
TRBJ2-2 | TRBV12-3/TRBV12-4 | many | 15 | TRBD1 | CASNRDSSPTGELFF | TGTGCCAGCAACCGGGACAGCAGTCCCACCGGGGAGCTGTTTTTT
TRBJ2-7 | TRBV11-2 | many | 14 | - | CASSLSDGPYEQYF | TGTGCCAGCAGCTTATCGGACGGACCCTACGAGCAGTACTTC
TRBJ1-1 | TRBV7-8 | many | 15 | - | CASSLTYGLNTEAFF | TGTGCCAGCAGCTTAACTTACGGGTTGAACACTGAAGCTTTCTTT
TRBJ2-1 | TRBV5-1 | many | 15 | - | CASSPPGLVSHEQFF | TGCGCCAGCAGCCCTCCGGGACTCGTCAGCCATGAGCAGTTCTTC
TRBJ2-7 | TRBV6-1 | many | 13 | TRBD2 | CASRPGLSYEQYF | TGTGCCAGCAGACCGGGACTATCCTACGAGCAGTACTTC
TRBJ2-7 | TRBV28 | - | 15 | - | CASRLPLDGTYVQYF | TGTGCCAGCAGACTCCCCCTTGACGGAACCTACGTGCAGTACTTC
TRBJ2-3 | TRBV12-3/TRBV12-4 | - | 15 | TRBD1 | CASSLEGTDTDTQYF | TGTGCCAGCAGTTTAGAAGGGACAGACACAGATACGCAGTATTTT
TRBJ2-3 | TRBV20-1 | many | 13 | - | CSSCPEGIDTQYF | TGCAGTTCTTGCCCCGAGGGTATAGATACGCAGTATTTT
TRBJ1-1 | TRBV28 | many | 13 | - | CASSSAGNTEAFF | TGTGCCAGCAGTTCGGCAGGTAACACTGAAGCTTTCTTT
TRBJ2-3 | TRBV5-6 | many | 16 | - | CASREGFVGYTDTQYF | TGTGCCAGCAGGGAGGGGTTCGTGGGGTACACAGATACGCAGTATTTT
TRBJ1-1 | TRBV27 | - | 13 | - | CASSFSSGAEAFF | TGTGCCAGCAGTTTTTCGTCGGGAGCCGAAGCTTTCTTT
TRBJ1-2 | TRBV9 | few | 15 | TRBD1 | CASSVGGQGVGSYTF | TGTGCCAGCAGCGTGGGAGGACAGGGGGTCGGTAGCTACACCTTC
TRBJ1-2 | TRBV7-2 | many | 16 | TRBD1 | CASSSGADRGIYGYTF | TGTGCCAGCAGCTCCGGTGCGGACAGGGGAATCTATGGCTACACCTTC
TRBJ2-7 | TRBV20-1 | many | 14 | - | CSASPGTDSYEQYF | TGCAGTGCTAGTCCCGGGACCGACTCCTACGAGCAGTACTTC
TRBJ2-4 | TRBV7-2 | - | 15 | TRBD1 | CASSLGGTGYHIQYF | TGTGCCAGCAGCTTAGGGGGGACAGGGTACCACATTCAGTACTTC
TRBJ2-5 | TRBV27 | few | 14 | - | CASSLTTSPETQYF | TGTGCCAGCAGTCTAACGACTAGTCCCGAGACCCAGTACTTC
TRBJ2-1 | TRBV7-6 | - | 14 | - | CASSWRDTYNEQFF | TGTGCCAGCAGCTGGCGGGACACCTACAATGAGCAGTTCTTC
TRBJ1-5 | TRBV28 | many | 17 | TRBD1 | CASSLFAARGLDQPQHF | TGTGCCAGCAGTTTATTCGCGGCCAGGGGGCTGGATCAGCCCCAGCATTTT
TRBJ1-2 | TRBV20-1 | few | 14 | - | CSARDIGHPYGYTF | TGCAGTGCTAGAGATATTGGACACCCCTATGGCTACACCTTC
TRBJ2-4 | TRBV12-3/TRBV12-4 | many | 14 | - | CASTRGGQKNIQYF | TGTGCCAGCACCCGGGGGGGACAGAAAAACATTCAGTACTTC
TRBJ2-6 | TRBV5-1 | few | 17 | - | CASSLTGTRSGANVLTF | TGCGCCAGCAGCTTAACCGGGACCCGCTCTGGGGCCAACGTCCTGACTTTC
TRBJ1-1 | TRBV3-1 | many | 13 | - | CASSLISGGEAFF | TGTGCCAGCAGCCTTATTAGCGGTGGTGAAGCTTTCTTT
TRBJ1-1 | TRBV19 | many | 13 | - | CASSMSHNTEAFF | TGTGCCAGTAGTATGTCTCACAACACTGAAGCTTTCTTT
TRBJ2-1 | TRBV12-3/TRBV12-4 | many | 16 | TRBD2 | CASSFGLLAGGDEQFF | TGTGCCAGCAGTTTCGGCCTACTAGCGGGAGGGGATGAGCAGTTCTTC